One T cell receptor beta chain is described in this entry. Its antigen is not identified. These data originate in a study of cytomegalovirus exposure and HLA in healthy donors. Study-level points and caveats: Excluded were some V segments that proved indistinguishable, including TRBV6-2 and TRBV6-3.

The PCR made use of 60 Vbeta and 13 Jbeta primers. Authors' processing steps: Later, an analysis found some 80 million unique TCR beta chains, and about 10 million of these were shared. Generated by immunoSEQ multiplex PCR, the TCRdb table keeps only in-frame clones and is missing some. D and trimming were read from the DNA, whereas the V and J calls and clone size are those reported in that table. The sample has about 110,000 clones; about four fifths are singletons. The germline gives CDR1 SGHDT, CDR2 YYEEEE. V trimming: 0 bases; J trimming: 2 bases; junction bases outside the gene matches: 6. The CDR3 has 16 residues.

The V and J genes are TRBV5-6 and TRBJ2-7; 9 bases match TRBD1. Sequencing was done on a sample of PBMCs. This receptor was taken from a woman aged 18-29 years in good health and CMV-seropositive. The CDR3 loop reads CASSLADRGYTYEQYF. CDR3 sequence (DNA): TGTGCCAGCAGCTTGGCCGACAGGGGGTATACCTACGAGCAGTACTTC.